This T cell receptor (beta chain) came from a study of regulatory T cells in long-lasting Graves disease. The study's findings and limits: Reduced TCR diversity was observed in persistent Graves' patients versus newly diagnosed patients. TRBV28 was favored in persistent disease, as were TRBJ1-2 and TRBJ2-5.

This clonotype showed up many times. Antigen unknown. For TCR beta, libraries came from iRepertoire HTBI primers and Arm-PCR of CDR3 regions. TCRdb re-derived calls from the multiplex PCR reads in MiXCR, one entry per CDR3 protein. The table includes around 230,000 distinct CDR3 sequences, roughly 18% detected once. Time point indicated: newly diagnosed GD, antithyroid drugs for less than 3 months. The TCR library was made from RNA extracted from PBMCs. Nine milliliters of peripheral blood went into EDTA tubes. The CDR3 runs 13 residues. The J segment lost 8 bases and the V segment lost 7 bases, leaving 9 bases of the junction unmatched. The germline CDR1 and CDR2 sequences are KGHDR and SFDVKD.

This chain uses TRBV24-1 with TRBJ1-2; 7 bases agree with TRBD1. The source is a female donor with Graves disease. Material: peripheral blood mononuclear cells (PBMCs), obtained at new diagnosis, from a patient treated with antithyroid drugs. The CDR3 sequence is CATSQETGTGYTF. CDR3 DNA sequence: TGTGCCACCAGCCAGGAGACAGGGACCGGCTACACCTTC.